Listed below are T cell receptor beta chains from one sample, sequenced in a study of T cell changes during pregnancy in multiple sclerosis. Using immunoSEQ multiplex PCR, the repertoire was profiled, and TCRdb retains in-frame clones only, with some absent. The sample has 30,000 to 40,000 clones; approximately 89% are singletons. This material consisted of CD4+ T cells from peripheral blood mononuclear cells, taken after pregnancy. The receptors stem from a female donor in good health, enrolled as a control in a pregnancy study. The CDR3 runs from the conserved cysteine through the conserved F or W. D genes are given only for firm matches. Clone size is given for some rows only: seen once, a few or many times, or a class if the clone is expanded.

D	V	J	size	CDR3	DNA
TRBD2	TRBV9	TRBJ2-3	few	CASSPFKLAGVDTQYF	TGTGCCAGCAGCCCCTTTAAACTAGCGGGAGTTGATACGCAGTATTTT
-	TRBV6-5	TRBJ1-4	-	CASSRLGADNEKLFF	TGTGCCAGCAGTAGACTGGGAGCGGACAATGAAAAACTGTTTTTT
TRBD2	TRBV7-3	TRBJ2-2	once	CASSSPPGGAGGRNAGELFF	TGTGCCAGCAGCTCGCCCCCGGGGGGGGCGGGGGGGCGTAACGCCGGGGAGCTGTTTTTT
TRBD1	TRBV19	TRBJ2-7	-	CASSIVGQGPSPTPYEQYF	TGTGCCAGTAGTATAGTGGGACAGGGCCCGTCCCCTACCCCCTACGAGCAGTACTTC
TRBD2	TRBV4-1	TRBJ2-1	-	CASSQETAGRSYNEQFF	TGCGCCAGCAGCCAAGAGACAGCGGGACGATCCTACAATGAGCAGTTCTTC
-	TRBV9	TRBJ2-7	-	CASSPDLLTGEQYF	TGTGCCAGCAGCCCTGACCTACTCACGGGGGAGCAGTACTTC
TRBD1	TRBV5-4	TRBJ1-1	-	CASSLGGQGPMNTEAFF	TGTGCCAGCAGCTTGGGAGGACAGGGCCCTATGAACACTGAAGCTTTCTTT
TRBD1	TRBV28	TRBJ2-3	-	CASSSPGQGTGTQYF	TGTGCCAGCAGTTCTCCGGGACAGGGGACTGGTACGCAGTATTTT
TRBD1	TRBV19	TRBJ1-5	few	CASSIDGGTVVPQPQHF	TGTGCCAGTAGTATAGATGGCGGGACAGTAGTTCCTCAGCCCCAGCATTTT
-	TRBV6-1	TRBJ2-5	-	CASTGGRTQYF	TGTGCCAGCACAGGGGGGAGGACCCAGTACTTC
-	TRBV5-1	TRBJ2-1	-	CASSPHPGNSYNEQFF	TGCGCCAGCAGCCCCCACCCGGGGAACTCCTACAATGAGCAGTTCTTC
TRBD1	TRBV10-3	TRBJ1-5	once	CAISPDRSSNQPQHF	TGTGCCATCAGCCCGGACAGGTCTAGCAATCAGCCCCAGCATTTT
TRBD2	TRBV11-2	TRBJ2-1	-	CASSSTSGRSYNEQFF	TGTGCCAGCAGCTCGACTAGCGGGAGATCATACAATGAGCAGTTCTTC
TRBD2	TRBV5-1	TRBJ2-5	-	CASNIGGETQYF	TGCGCCAGCAACATCGGGGGGGAGACCCAGTACTTC
-	TRBV29-1	TRBJ1-3	-	CSVGEDSYSGNTIYF	TGCAGCGTTGGCGAGGACAGTTACTCTGGAAACACCATATATTTT
TRBD1	TRBV7-9	TRBJ1-1	-	CASSSDSGGTEAFF	TGTGCCAGCAGCTCGGACTCAGGGGGCACTGAAGCTTTCTTT
-	TRBV5-4	TRBJ1-1	-	CASSLQGQNTEAFF	TGTGCCAGCAGCTTGCAGGGCCAGAACACTGAAGCTTTCTTT
-	TRBV6-6	TRBJ2-5	-	CASSSKTRRAYF	TGTGCCAGCAGTTCAAAGACCCGGAGGGCGTACTTC
-	TRBV18	TRBJ2-5	-	CASSPNRAETQYF	TGTGCCAGCTCACCAAACAGGGCTGAGACCCAGTACTTC
TRBD2	TRBV7-3	TRBJ2-2	-	CASSFFWPSGARGTGELFF	TGTGCCAGCAGCTTCTTTTGGCCTAGCGGGGCCCGAGGGACCGGGGAGCTGTTTTTT
-	TRBV7-2	TRBJ2-7	-	CASSLIGGGLYEQYF	TGTGCCAGCAGCTTAATCGGCGGGGGCCTCTACGAGCAGTACTTC
TRBD1	TRBV15	TRBJ1-3	-	CATSRGQGLEDTIYF	TGTGCCACCAGCAGAGGACAGGGGCTGGAAGACACCATATATTTT
TRBD1	TRBV19	TRBJ1-5	-	CASSIVPGTVNQPQHF	TGTGCCAGTAGTATAGTCCCCGGGACAGTTAATCAGCCCCAGCATTTT
TRBD2	TRBV11-2	TRBJ2-3	-	CASSLGAGEPSTDTQYF	TGTGCCAGCAGCTTAGGAGCGGGAGAACCCTCCACAGATACGCAGTATTTT
TRBD2	TRBV29-1	TRBJ2-1	-	CSVVVRGAGVWGEQFF	TGCAGCGTTGTGGTCCGCGGGGCGGGAGTCTGGGGTGAGCAGTTCTTC
-	TRBV6-5	TRBJ2-7	-	CASSYSAEQYF	TGTGCCAGCAGTTACTCAGCCGAGCAGTACTTC
-	TRBV30	TRBJ1-6	-	CAWRGLVNSPLHF	TGTGCCTGGAGGGGGCTCGTCAATTCACCCCTCCACTTT
-	TRBV5-1	TRBJ1-1	once	CASSLDFKTEAFF	TGCGCCAGCAGCCTGGATTTTAAAACTGAAGCTTTCTTT
-	TRBV12-5	TRBJ1-5	-	CASVQGSSGGYSNQPQHF	TGTGCTAGTGTCCAGGGAAGTTCCGGGGGGTATAGCAATCAGCCCCAGCATTTT
TRBD2	TRBV6-1	TRBJ2-1	-	CASSEVGLAVFRLSNEQFF	TGTGCCAGCAGTGAAGTTGGACTAGCGGTATTTCGTCTCTCCAATGAGCAGTTCTTC
-	TRBV19	TRBJ2-5	-	CASSIDLADQETQYF	TGTGCCAGTAGTATAGATCTCGCGGACCAAGAGACCCAGTACTTC
-	TRBV28	TRBJ1-1	-	CASSPEVVEGETAFF	TGTGCCAGCAGTCCTGAGGTCGTTGAGGGGGAGACAGCTTTCTTT
TRBD2	TRBV6-5	TRBJ2-3	few	CASSSRLAGDRDTQYF	TGTGCCAGCAGTTCTAGACTAGCGGGGGACCGGGATACGCAGTATTTT
TRBD1	TRBV29-1	TRBJ1-1	-	CSVQQGSQGTEAFF	TGCAGCGTACAACAGGGGTCGCAAGGCACTGAAGCTTTCTTT
-	TRBV14	TRBJ1-1	-	CASSRRRGGSTEAFF	TGTGCCAGCAGCCGAAGACGGGGGGGAAGCACTGAAGCTTTCTTT
-	TRBV21-1	TRBJ1-4	-	CASIKFQGAEKLFF	TGTGCCAGCATCAAATTTCAGGGGGCTGAAAAACTGTTTTTT
TRBD1	TRBV5-1	TRBJ1-1	-	CASRSTGANTEAFF	TGCGCCAGCAGGTCGACAGGGGCGAACACTGAAGCTTTCTTT
TRBD1	TRBV5-4	TRBJ2-2	-	CASSSGTGIANTGELFF	TGTGCCAGCAGCTCCGGGACAGGGATCGCGAACACCGGGGAGCTGTTTTTT
TRBD2	TRBV29-1	TRBJ2-1	-	CSATGLAGVRGEQFF	TGCAGCGCCACGGGACTAGCGGGGGTCCGTGGTGAGCAGTTCTTC
-	TRBV5-1	TRBJ2-3	-	CASSLRGTDTQYF	TGCGCCAGCAGCTTACGAGGGACAGATACGCAGTATTTT
TRBD2	TRBV6-5	TRBJ2-5	-	CATYERGPETQYF	TGTGCCACCTACGAGCGGGGCCCAGAGACCCAGTACTTC
-	TRBV9	TRBJ1-1	-	CASSVEPGHTEAFF	TGTGCCAGCAGCGTAGAGCCGGGTCACACTGAAGCTTTCTTT
TRBD1	TRBV19	TRBJ2-2	-	CASSWTGWGGELFF	TGTGCCAGTAGCTGGACAGGGTGGGGCGGGGAGCTGTTTTTT